Described below is a single TCR beta chain sequence and its context. Method: immunoSEQ multiplex PCR; TCRdb's copy keeps in-frame clones and lacks some. The profile shows some 660,000 clones, 80% to 90% of them singletons. The sample comes from a study of shared T cell receptors in the human thymus. Trimming stripped 7 bases from V and 7 bases from J, with 18 bases between. CDR1 SGHTS and CDR2 YDEGEE come from the germline V gene. The CDR3 extends over 14 amino acids. These data also formed part of another study, on human thymus T cells.

The sequence was obtained from a boy in the first two years of life with a congenital heart defect. The sequenced sample was thymocytes. This sequence joins TRBV5-8 and TRBJ2-1; D unresolved. The CDR3 spells CASSLVEKGNEQFF. The CDR3, as DNA: TGTGCCAGCTCTCTAGTGGAGAAAGGTAATGAGCAGTTCTTC.